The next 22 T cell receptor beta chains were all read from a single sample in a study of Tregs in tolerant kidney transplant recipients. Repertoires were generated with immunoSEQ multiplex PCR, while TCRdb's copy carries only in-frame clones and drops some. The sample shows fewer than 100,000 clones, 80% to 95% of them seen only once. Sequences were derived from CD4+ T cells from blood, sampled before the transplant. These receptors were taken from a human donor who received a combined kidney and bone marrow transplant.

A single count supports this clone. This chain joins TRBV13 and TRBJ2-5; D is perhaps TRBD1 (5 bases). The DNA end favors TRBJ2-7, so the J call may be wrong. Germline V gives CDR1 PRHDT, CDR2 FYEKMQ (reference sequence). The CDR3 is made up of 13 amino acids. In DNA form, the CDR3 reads TGTGCCAGCAGCTTAGAGGCAGGGTACGAGCAGTACTTC. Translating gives CASSLEAGYEQYF.

The CDR3 is CASSLEENYGYTF. The CDR3 DNA reads as TGTGCCAGCAGTCTCGAGGAAAACTATGGCTACACCTTC. This chain connects TRBV25-1 to TRBJ1-2; the D is unclear. CDR3 length equals 13 residues. Per the germline V gene, CDR1 is MGHDK and CDR2 is SYGVNS. The ends were cut back, 5 bases at V and 2 bases at J, with 9 bases in the middle.

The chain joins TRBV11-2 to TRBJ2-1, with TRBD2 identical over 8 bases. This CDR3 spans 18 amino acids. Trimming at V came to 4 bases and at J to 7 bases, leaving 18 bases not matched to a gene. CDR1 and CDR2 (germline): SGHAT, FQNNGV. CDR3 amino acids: CASSSVGLAGGLRNEQFF. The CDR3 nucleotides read TGTGCCAGCAGCTCCGTCGGGTTGGCGGGAGGTTTACGAAATGAGCAGTTCTTC.

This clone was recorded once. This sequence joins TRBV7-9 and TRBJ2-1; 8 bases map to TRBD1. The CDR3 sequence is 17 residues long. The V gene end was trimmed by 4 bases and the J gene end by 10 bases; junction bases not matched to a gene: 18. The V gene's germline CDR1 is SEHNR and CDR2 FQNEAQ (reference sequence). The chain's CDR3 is CASSSPRGTGLPREQFF. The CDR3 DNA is TGTGCCAGCAGCTCCCCAAGGGGGACAGGTTTACCTAGGGAGCAGTTCTTC. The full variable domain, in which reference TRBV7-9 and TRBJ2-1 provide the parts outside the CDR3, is DTGVSQNPRHKITKRGQNVTFRCDPISEHNRLYWYRQTLGQGPEFLTYFQNEAQLEKSRLLSDRFSAERPKGSFSTLEIQRTEQGDSAMYLCASSSPRGTGLPREQFFGPGTRLTVL.

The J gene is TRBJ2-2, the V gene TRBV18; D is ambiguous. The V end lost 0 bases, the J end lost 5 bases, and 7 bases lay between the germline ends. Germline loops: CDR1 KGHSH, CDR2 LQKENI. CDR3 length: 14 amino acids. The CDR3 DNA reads TGTGCCAGCTCACCACCGGCATTTACCGGGGAGCTGTTTTTT. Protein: CASSPPAFTGELFF.

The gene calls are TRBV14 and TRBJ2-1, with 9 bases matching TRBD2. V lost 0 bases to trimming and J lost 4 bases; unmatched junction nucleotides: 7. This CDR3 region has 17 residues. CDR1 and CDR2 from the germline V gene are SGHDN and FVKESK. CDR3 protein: CASSQDTLAGNYNEQFF. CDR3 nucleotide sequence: TGTGCCAGCAGCCAAGACACTCTAGCGGGAAATTACAATGAGCAGTTCTTC.

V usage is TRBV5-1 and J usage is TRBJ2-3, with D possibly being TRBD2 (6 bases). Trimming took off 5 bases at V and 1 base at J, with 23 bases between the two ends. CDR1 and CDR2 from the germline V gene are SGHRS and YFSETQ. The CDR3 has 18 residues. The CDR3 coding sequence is TGCGCCAGCAGTTGGTCGGGAAGCGGGCGGTTCGGCACAGATACGCAGTATTTT. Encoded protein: CASSWSGSGRFGTDTQYF.

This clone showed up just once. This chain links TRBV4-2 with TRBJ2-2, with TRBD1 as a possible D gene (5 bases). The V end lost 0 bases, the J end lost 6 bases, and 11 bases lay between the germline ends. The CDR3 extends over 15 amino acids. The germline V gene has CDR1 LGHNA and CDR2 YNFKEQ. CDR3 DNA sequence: TGTGCCAGCAGCCAAGAAATTATAGGGGCCGGGGAGCTGTTTTTT. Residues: CASSQEIIGAGELFF.

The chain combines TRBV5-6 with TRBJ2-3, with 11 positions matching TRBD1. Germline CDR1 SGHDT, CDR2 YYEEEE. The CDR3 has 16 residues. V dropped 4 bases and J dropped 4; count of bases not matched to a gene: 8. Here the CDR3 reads CASSPGQGAPSDTQYF. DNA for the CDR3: TGTGCCAGCAGCCCCGGACAGGGGGCACCTTCAGATACGCAGTATTTT.

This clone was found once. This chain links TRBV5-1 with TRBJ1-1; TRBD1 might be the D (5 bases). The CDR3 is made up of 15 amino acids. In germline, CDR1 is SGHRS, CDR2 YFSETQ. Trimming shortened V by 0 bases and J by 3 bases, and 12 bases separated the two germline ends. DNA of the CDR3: TGCGCCAGCAGCTTGGCAGGGTTAGGGGACACTGAAGCTTTCTTT. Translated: CASSLAGLGDTEAFF.

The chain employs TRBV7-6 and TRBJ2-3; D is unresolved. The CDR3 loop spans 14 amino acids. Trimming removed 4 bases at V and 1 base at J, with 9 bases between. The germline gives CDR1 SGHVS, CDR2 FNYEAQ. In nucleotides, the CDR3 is TGTGCCAGCAGCTCTACGTACGGCACAGATACGCAGTATTTT. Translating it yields CASSSTYGTDTQYF.

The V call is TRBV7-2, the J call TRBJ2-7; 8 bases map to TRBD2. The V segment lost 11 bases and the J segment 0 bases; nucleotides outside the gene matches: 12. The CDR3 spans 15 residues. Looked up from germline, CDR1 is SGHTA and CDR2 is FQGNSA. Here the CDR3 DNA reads TGTGCCTCGCACCCCCACGGGGGGGCCTCCTACGAGCAGTACTTC. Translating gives CASHPHGGASYEQYF.

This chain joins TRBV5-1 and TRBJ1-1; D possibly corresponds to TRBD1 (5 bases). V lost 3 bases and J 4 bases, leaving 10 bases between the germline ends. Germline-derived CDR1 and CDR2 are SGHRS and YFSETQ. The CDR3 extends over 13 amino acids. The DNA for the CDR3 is TGCGCCAGCAGCTCAGGGTTGGGCACTGAAGCTTTCTTT. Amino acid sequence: CASSSGLGTEAFF.

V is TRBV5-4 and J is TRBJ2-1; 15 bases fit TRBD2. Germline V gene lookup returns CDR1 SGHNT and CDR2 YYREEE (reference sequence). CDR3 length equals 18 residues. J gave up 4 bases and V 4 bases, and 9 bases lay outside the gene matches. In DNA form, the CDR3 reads TGTGCCAGCAGCCCGCGGACTAGCGGGGGGGCCGCTTACAATGAGCAGTTCTTC. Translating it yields CASSPRTSGGAAYNEQFF.

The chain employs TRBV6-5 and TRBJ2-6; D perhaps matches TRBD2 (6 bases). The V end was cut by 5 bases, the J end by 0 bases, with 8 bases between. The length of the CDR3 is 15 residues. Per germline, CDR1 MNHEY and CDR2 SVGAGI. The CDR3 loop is CASSGRFSGANVLTF. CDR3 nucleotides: TGTGCCAGCAGTGGGAGGTTCTCTGGGGCCAACGTCCTGACTTTC.

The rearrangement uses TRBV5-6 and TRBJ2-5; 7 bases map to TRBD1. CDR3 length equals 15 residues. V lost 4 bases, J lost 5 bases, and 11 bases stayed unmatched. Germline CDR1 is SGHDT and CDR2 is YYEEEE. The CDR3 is CASSVDRVIGETQYF. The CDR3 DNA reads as TGTGCCAGCAGCGTAGACAGGGTTATTGGCGAGACCCAGTACTTC.

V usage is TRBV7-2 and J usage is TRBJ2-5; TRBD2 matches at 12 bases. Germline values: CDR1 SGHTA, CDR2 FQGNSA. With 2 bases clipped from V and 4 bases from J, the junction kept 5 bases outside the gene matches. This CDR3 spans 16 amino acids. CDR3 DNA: TGTGCCAGCAGCTTAAAGACTAGCGGGAGATCAGAGACCCAGTACTTC. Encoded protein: CASSLKTSGRSETQYF.

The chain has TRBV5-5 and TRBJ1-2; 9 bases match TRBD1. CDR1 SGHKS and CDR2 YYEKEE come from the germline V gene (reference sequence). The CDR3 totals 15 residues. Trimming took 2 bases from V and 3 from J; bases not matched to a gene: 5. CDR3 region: CASSLQGAGDYGYTF. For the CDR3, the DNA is TGTGCCAGCAGCTTACAGGGGGCAGGGGACTATGGCTACACCTTC.

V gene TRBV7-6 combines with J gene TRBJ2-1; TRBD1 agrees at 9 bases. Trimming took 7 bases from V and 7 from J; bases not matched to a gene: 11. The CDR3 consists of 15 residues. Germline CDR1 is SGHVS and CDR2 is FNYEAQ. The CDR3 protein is CASTLSGTGPNEQFF. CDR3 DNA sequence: TGTGCCAGCACGCTCTCCGGGACAGGGCCTAATGAGCAGTTCTTC.

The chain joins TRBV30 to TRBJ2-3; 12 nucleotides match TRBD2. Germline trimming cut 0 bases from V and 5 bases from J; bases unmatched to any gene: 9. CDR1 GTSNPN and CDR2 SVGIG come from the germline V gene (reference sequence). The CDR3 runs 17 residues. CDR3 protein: CAWSVPGLAGPQDTQYF. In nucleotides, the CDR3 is TGTGCCTGGAGTGTCCCGGGACTAGCGGGTCCTCAAGATACGCAGTATTTT.

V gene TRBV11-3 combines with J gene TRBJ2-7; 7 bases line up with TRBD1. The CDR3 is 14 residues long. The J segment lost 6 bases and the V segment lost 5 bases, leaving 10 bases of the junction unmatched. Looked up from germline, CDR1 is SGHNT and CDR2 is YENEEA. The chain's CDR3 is CASSLKTGLGEQYF. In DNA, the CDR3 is TGTGCCAGCAGCCTTAAGACAGGGTTAGGCGAGCAGTACTTC.

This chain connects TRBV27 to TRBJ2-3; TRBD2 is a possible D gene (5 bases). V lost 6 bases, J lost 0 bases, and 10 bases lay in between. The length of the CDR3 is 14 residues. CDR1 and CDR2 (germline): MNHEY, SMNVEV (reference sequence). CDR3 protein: CASSGLTSTDTQYF. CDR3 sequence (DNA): TGTGCCAGCAGCGGACTGACTAGCACAGATACGCAGTATTTT.